A selection of T cell receptor beta chains follows, all from one sample in a study of graft-versus-host responses after intestinal transplantation. These TCRs are of unknown antigen specificity. The table came from immunoSEQ multiplex PCR; TCRdb's copy has only in-frame clones and leaves some out. The data contain some 110,000 clones, about 92% of them seen just once; the ten biggest clones take up 0.2% to 0.25%. The sample here was unstimulated CD4+ T cells sorted from spleen or lymph node cells, taken before transplant. The receptor source for this set is a human donor who was the organ donor for an intestinal transplant. Each CDR3 is given with its conserved first and last residue. Each record gives: CDR3 protein, CDR3 DNA, clone size, V gene, D gene, J gene. A D gene is named only where the DNA matches it firmly. The size field is filled for only some rows; it gives once, few, many or a size class.

CASSLDRSGKGLAGITDTQYF | TGTGCCAGCAGCCTCGACAGGTCCGGAAAAGGACTAGCGGGGATCACAGATACGCAGTATTTT | NA | TRBV9 | TRBD2 | TRBJ2-3
CASSKVKLDGYGTDTQYF | TGTGCCAGCAGCAAAGTTAAGTTGGACGGTTACGGCACAGATACGCAGTATTTT | NA | TRBV21-1 | NA | TRBJ2-3
CASSYSLDRGGEQYF | TGTGCCAGCAGTTACTCACTGGACAGGGGTGGCGAGCAGTACTTC | few | TRBV6-5 | TRBD1 | TRBJ2-7
CASSWKLGAYNEQFF | TGTGCCAGCAGCTGGAAGCTTGGGGCCTACAATGAGCAGTTCTTC | NA | TRBV13 | NA | TRBJ2-1
CASSRGLSYEQYF | TGTGCCAGCAGCAGGGGACTTTCCTACGAGCAGTACTTC | NA | TRBV5-4 | NA | TRBJ2-7
CSVDVDRVGTQYF | TGCAGCGTTGACGTCGACAGGGTGGGGACCCAGTACTTC | NA | TRBV29-1 | TRBD1 | TRBJ2-5
CASSPRGSHIQYF | TGTGCCAGCAGCCCGCGGGGCTCACACATTCAGTACTTC | once | TRBV7-7 | NA | TRBJ2-4
CASSFTLRDTEAFF | TGTGCCAGCAGCTTCACCCTAAGGGACACTGAAGCTTTCTTT | NA | TRBV9 | NA | TRBJ1-1
CASSHRTGLNTEAFF | TGTGCCAGCAGCCATCGGACAGGTTTGAACACTGAAGCTTTCTTT | NA | TRBV27 | TRBD1 | TRBJ1-1
CASSRGSSTDTQYF | TGTGCCAGCAGCCGCGGGTCCAGCACAGATACGCAGTATTTT | NA | TRBV11-2 | NA | TRBJ2-3
CASSLVAPWVGADTGELFF | TGTGCCAGCAGCTTGGTTGCCCCCTGGGTAGGGGCAGACACCGGGGAGCTGTTTTTT | NA | TRBV5-6 | NA | TRBJ2-2
CASSQSSGATRFF | TGCGCCAGCAGCCAATCTTCAGGGGCAACTAGGTTCTTC | NA | TRBV4-3 | NA | TRBJ2-1
CASSAGQGVDEQFF | TGCGCCAGCAGCGCGGGACAGGGGGTGGATGAGCAGTTCTTC | NA | TRBV5-1 | TRBD1 | TRBJ2-1
CASSPPLGARTEAFF | TGTGCCAGCTCACCCCCCCTGGGGGCAAGGACTGAAGCTTTCTTT | NA | TRBV18 | NA | TRBJ1-1
CASSQDPRTGAQHF | TGTGCCAGCAGCCAAGACCCCCGGACAGGTGCCCAGCATTTT | once | TRBV4-2 | TRBD1 | TRBJ1-5
CASSQEGGKNQPQHF | TGCGCCAGCAGCCAAGAGGGGGGGAAGAATCAGCCCCAGCATTTT | NA | TRBV4-1 | NA | TRBJ1-5
CASSLARYSGANVLTF | TGTGCCAGCAGCTTAGCAAGGTACTCTGGGGCCAACGTCCTGACTTTC | NA | TRBV7-9 | NA | TRBJ2-6
CAISGEPMNTGELFF | TGTGCCATCAGTGGGGAACCGATGAACACCGGGGAGCTGTTTTTT | NA | TRBV10-3 | NA | TRBJ2-2
CASSLSLAGNTIYF | TGTGCCAGCAGCTTATCTCTAGCAGGAAACACCATATATTTT | few | TRBV5-6 | NA | TRBJ1-3
CASPRGYEQYF | TGTGCCAGCCCCAGGGGCTACGAGCAGTACTTC | NA | TRBV7-9 | NA | TRBJ2-7
CASSLKSYNEQFF | TGCGCCAGCAGCTTGAAATCTTACAATGAGCAGTTCTTC | once | TRBV5-1 | NA | TRBJ2-1
CASSPGGTDTQYF | TGTGCCAGCAGCCCAGGGGGCACAGATACGCAGTATTTT | NA | TRBV9 | NA | TRBJ2-3
CASSEARGSYEQYF | TGTGCCAGCAGTGAGGCCAGGGGCTCCTACGAGCAGTACTTC | NA | TRBV25-1 | NA | TRBJ2-7
CASSLVSGSTDTQYF | TGCGCCAGCAGCTTGGTCTCAGGGAGCACAGATACGCAGTATTTT | once | TRBV5-1 | NA | TRBJ2-3
CASSVGPADTQYF | TGTGCCAGCAGCGTAGGACCTGCAGATACGCAGTATTTT | NA | TRBV9 | NA | TRBJ2-3
CASSISSVTYNEQFF | TGTGCCAGTAGTATTTCAAGCGTGACCTACAATGAGCAGTTCTTC | NA | TRBV19 | NA | TRBJ2-1
CASSLQGPGLVNEQYF | TGTGCCAGCAGCTTGCAGGGGCCGGGACTAGTTAACGAGCAGTACTTC | NA | TRBV5-4 | TRBD2 | TRBJ2-7
CASSGRTDDTGELFF | TGTGCCAGCAGTGGCAGGACAGACGACACCGGGGAGCTGTTTTTT | NA | TRBV25-1 | NA | TRBJ2-2
CASRSGQGNTGELFF | TGCGCCAGCAGGAGCGGACAGGGCAACACCGGGGAGCTGTTTTTT | NA | TRBV10-1 | TRBD1 | TRBJ2-2
CASSLVTNEKLFF | TGTGCCAGCAGTTTAGTAACTAATGAAAAACTGTTTTTT | NA | TRBV27 | NA | TRBJ1-4
CASAQTQFYGYTF | TGTGCCAGCGCTCAGACACAGTTCTATGGCTACACCTTC | NA | TRBV19 | NA | TRBJ1-2
CASSLAGQGPYEQYF | TGTGCCAGCAGCTTGGCGGGACAGGGACCCTACGAGCAGTACTTC | NA | TRBV5-5 | TRBD1 | TRBJ2-7
CASSQYYNEQFF | TGTGCCAGCAGCCAATACTACAATGAGCAGTTCTTC | NA | TRBV4-2 | NA | TRBJ2-1
CAISESGLAGGPVSYNEQFF | TGTGCCATCAGTGAGTCAGGACTAGCGGGAGGGCCGGTCTCCTACAATGAGCAGTTCTTC | NA | TRBV10-3 | TRBD2 | TRBJ2-1
CASSQGQSEAFF | TGTGCCAGCTCTCAGGGACAGAGTGAAGCTTTCTTT | NA | TRBV18 | TRBD1 | TRBJ1-1
CASSESTGGTNTEAFF | TGCGCCAGCAGTGAGTCGACAGGGGGCACGAACACTGAAGCTTTCTTT | NA | TRBV10-2 | TRBD1 | TRBJ1-1
CASSESGNQPQHF | TGTGCCAGCAGTGAATCCGGCAATCAGCCCCAGCATTTT | NA | TRBV6-1 | NA | TRBJ1-5
CASSARGYQETQYF | TGCGCCAGCAGTGCCAGGGGGTACCAAGAGACCCAGTACTTC | NA | TRBV10-2 | TRBD1 | TRBJ2-5
CASSFLAGGKDTQYF | TGTGCCAGCAGTTTTTTAGCGGGAGGAAAGGATACGCAGTATTTT | NA | TRBV27 | TRBD2 | TRBJ2-3